One TCR beta chain is described in this entry. As processed by the authors: From reference gene primer amplification, estimates of nucleated cell counts were derived. The repertoire was sequenced with immunoSEQ multiplex PCR; TCRdb's copy has only in-frame clones and lacks some. That table is the source of V, J and clone size, and D and trimming were worked out from the DNA. The sample includes over 110,000 clones, around 88% of them seen just once. The sample comes from a study of blood T cell repertoires in COVID-19. Looking at the study overall: COVID-19 samples, acute and convalescent, were from the United States, Italy and Spain. PBMCs, B-cell-depleted T cells, or T cells were the source of the cDNA or gDNA that made up the material.

The CDR3 runs to 13 residues. V lost 5 bases to trimming and J lost 7 bases; unmatched junction nucleotides: 6. Looked up from germline, CDR1 is LNHDA and CDR2 is SQIVND (reference sequence). Material for sequencing was peripheral blood. This receptor was taken from a human donor in a cohort sampled during active COVID-19. The rearrangement uses TRBV19 and TRBJ1-2; 8 bases line up with TRBD1. Written as DNA, the CDR3 is TGTGCCAGTAGTCCCGGACAGGGCCTTGGCTACACCTTC. Translating it yields CASSPGQGLGYTF.